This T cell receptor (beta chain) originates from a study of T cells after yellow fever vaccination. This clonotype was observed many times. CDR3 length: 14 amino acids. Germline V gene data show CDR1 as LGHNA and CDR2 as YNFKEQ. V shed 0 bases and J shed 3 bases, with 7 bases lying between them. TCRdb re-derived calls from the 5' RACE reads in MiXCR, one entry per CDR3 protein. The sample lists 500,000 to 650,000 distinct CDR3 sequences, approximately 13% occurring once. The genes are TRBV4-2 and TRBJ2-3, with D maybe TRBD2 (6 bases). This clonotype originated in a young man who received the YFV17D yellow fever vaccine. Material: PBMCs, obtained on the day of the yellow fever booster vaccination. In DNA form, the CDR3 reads TGTGCCAGCAGCCAAGAGGAGGGTACAGATACGCAGTATTTT. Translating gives CASSQEEGTDTQYF.